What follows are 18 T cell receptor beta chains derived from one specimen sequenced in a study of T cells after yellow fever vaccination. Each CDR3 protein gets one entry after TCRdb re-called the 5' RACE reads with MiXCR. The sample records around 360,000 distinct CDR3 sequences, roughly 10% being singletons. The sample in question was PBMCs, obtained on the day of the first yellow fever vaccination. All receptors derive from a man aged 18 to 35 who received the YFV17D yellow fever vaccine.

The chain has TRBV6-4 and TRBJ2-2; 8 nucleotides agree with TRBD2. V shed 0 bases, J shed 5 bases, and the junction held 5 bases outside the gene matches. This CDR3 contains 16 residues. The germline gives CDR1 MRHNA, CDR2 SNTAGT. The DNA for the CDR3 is TGTGCCAGCAGTGACTCAACAAGCGGGGGAACCGGGGAGCTGTTTTTT. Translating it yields CASSDSTSGGTGELFF.

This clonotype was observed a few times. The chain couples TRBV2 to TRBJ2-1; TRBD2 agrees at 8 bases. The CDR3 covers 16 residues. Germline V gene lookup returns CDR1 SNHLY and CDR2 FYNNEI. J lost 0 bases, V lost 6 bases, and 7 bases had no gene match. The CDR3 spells CASSGSGTGSYNEQFF. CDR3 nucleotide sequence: TGTGCCAGCAGCGGTAGCGGGACGGGCTCCTACAATGAGCAGTTCTTC.

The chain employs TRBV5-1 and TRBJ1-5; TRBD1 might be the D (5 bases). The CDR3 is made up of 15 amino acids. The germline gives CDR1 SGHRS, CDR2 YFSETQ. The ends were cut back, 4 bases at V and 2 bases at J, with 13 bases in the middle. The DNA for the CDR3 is TGCGCCAGCAGCCGGGACGGTTCGGGCAATCAGCCCCAGCATTTT. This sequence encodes CASSRDGSGNQPQHF.

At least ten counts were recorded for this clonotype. CDR3 in DNA: TGCAGTGCTCCTCGACTCGGGTCAGGGGGCGACTATGGCTACACCTTC. Translated, it gives CSAPRLGSGGDYGYTF. J is TRBJ1-2 and V is TRBV20-1; 8 nucleotides match TRBD1. Losses at the gene ends were 5 bases for V and 3 bases for J; bases not matched to a gene: 14. Germline lookup yields CDR1 DFQATT and CDR2 SNEGSKA (reference sequence). This CDR3 is 16 amino acids long.

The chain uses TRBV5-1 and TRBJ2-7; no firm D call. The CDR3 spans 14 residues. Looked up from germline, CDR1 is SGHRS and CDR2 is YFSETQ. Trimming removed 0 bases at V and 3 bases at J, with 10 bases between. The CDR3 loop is CASSLEPGSYEQYF. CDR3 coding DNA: TGCGCCAGCAGCTTGGAGCCGGGCAGCTACGAGCAGTACTTC. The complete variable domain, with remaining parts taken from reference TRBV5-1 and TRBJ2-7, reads KAGVTQTPRYLIKTRGQQVTLSCSPISGHRSVSWYQQTPGQGLQFLFEYFSETQRNKGNFPGRFSGRQFSNSRSEMNVSTLELGDSALYLCASSLEPGSYEQYFGPGTRLTVT.

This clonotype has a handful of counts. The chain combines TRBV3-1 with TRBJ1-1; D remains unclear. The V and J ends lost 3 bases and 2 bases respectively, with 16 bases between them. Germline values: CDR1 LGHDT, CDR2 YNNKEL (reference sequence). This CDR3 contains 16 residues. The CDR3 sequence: CASSHEGLARNTEAFF. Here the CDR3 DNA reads TGTGCCAGCAGCCATGAGGGCCTCGCTCGAAACACTGAAGCTTTCTTT.

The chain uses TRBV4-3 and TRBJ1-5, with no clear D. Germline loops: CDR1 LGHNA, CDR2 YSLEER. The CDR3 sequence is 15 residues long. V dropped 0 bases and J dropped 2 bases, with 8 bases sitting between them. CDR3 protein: CASSQESVGNQPQHF. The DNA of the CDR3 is TGCGCCAGCAGCCAAGAATCGGTAGGCAATCAGCCCCAGCATTTT.

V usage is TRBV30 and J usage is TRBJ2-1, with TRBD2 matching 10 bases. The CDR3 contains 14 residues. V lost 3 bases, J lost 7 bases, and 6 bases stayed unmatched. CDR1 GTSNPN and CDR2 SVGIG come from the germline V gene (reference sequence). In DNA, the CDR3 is TGTGCCTGGAGACTAGCGGGGATAGGTAATGAGCAGTTCTTC. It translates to CAWRLAGIGNEQFF.

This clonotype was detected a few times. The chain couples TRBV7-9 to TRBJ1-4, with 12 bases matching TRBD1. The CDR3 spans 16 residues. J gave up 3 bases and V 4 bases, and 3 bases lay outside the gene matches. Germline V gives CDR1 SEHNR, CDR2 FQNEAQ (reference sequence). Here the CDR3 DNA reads TGTGCCAGCAGCTGGGACAGGGGGCCGGCTAATGAAAAACTGTTTTTT. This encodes CASSWDRGPANEKLFF.

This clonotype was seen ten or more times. CDR3 sequence reads: CASSQEGYVTEAFF. The CDR3, as DNA: TGCGCCAGCAGCCAAGAAGGGTACGTCACTGAAGCTTTCTTT. This sequence joins TRBV4-1 and TRBJ1-1; D unclear. CDR3 length: 14 amino acids. CDR1 and CDR2 from the germline V gene are MGHRA and YSYEKL. V lost 0 bases, J lost 4 bases, and 9 bases lay in between.

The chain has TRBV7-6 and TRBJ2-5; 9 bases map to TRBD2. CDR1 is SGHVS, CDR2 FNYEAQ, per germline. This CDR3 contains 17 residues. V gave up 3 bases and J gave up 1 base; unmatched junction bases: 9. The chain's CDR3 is CASSFPIAGAIQETQYF. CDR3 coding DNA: TGTGCCAGCAGCTTTCCCATAGCGGGGGCAATCCAAGAGACCCAGTACTTC.

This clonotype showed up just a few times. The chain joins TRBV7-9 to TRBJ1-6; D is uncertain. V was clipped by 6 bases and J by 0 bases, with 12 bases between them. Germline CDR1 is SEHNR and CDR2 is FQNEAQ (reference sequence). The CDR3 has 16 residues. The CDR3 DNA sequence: TGTGCCAGCAGAAGGTGGCGTGGCTCCTATAATTCACCCCTCCACTTT. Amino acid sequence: CASRRWRGSYNSPLHF.

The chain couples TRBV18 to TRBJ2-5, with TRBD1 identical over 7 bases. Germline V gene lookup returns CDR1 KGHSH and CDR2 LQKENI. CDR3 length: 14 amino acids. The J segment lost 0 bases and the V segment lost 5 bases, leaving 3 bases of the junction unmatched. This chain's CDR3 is CASSVQGDQETQYF. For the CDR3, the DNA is TGTGCCAGCTCAGTGCAGGGGGACCAAGAGACCCAGTACTTC.

CDR3 coding DNA: TGTGCCAGCAGCAAACAACGATCCGGTGAGCAGTTCTTC. Translated: CASSKQRSGEQFF. The chain combines TRBV11-3 with TRBJ2-1; unclear D gene. This CDR3 is built from 13 residues. Germline V lookup: CDR1 SGHNT, CDR2 YENEEA. Trimming shortened V by 5 bases and J by 9 bases, and 14 bases separated the two germline ends.

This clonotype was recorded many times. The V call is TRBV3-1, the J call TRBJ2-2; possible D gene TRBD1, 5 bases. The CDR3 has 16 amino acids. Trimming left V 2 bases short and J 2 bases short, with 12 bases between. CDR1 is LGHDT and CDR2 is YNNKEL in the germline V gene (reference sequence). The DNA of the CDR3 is TGTGCCAGCAGCCAACAGGGTGTCGAAAACACCGGGGAGCTGTTTTTT. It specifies CASSQQGVENTGELFF.

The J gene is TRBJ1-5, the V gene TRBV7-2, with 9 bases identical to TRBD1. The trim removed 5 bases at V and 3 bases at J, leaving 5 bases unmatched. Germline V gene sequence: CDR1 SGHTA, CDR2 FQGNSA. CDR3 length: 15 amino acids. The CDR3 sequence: CASSIGQGFNQPQHF. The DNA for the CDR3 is TGTGCCAGCAGCATAGGACAGGGGTTCAATCAGCCCCAGCATTTT.

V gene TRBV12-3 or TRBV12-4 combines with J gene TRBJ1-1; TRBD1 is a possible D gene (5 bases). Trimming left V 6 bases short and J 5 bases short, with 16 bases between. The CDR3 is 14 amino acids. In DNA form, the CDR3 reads TGTGCCAGCAGCCCTGGGGGGGTACTAACTGAAGCTTTCTTT. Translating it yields CASSPGGVLTEAFF.

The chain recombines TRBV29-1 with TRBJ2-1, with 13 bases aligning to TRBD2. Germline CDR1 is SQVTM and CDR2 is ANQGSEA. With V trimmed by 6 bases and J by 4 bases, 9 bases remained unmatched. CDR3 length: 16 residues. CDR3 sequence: CSVDGTSGEIYNEQFF. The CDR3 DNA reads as TGCAGCGTGGACGGGACTAGCGGGGAGATTTACAATGAGCAGTTCTTC.